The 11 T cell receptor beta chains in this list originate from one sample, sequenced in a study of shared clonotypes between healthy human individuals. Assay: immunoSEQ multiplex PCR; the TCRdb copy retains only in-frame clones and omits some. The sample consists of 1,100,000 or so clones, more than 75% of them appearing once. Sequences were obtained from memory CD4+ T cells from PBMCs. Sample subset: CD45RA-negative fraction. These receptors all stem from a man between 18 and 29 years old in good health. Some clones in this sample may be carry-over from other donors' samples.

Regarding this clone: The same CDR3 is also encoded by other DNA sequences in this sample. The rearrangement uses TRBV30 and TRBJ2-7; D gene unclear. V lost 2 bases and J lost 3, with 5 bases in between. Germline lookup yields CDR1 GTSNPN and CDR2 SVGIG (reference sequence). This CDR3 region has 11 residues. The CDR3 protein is CAWSNLYEQYF. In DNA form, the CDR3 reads TGTGCCTGGAGTAACCTCTACGAGCAGTACTTC.

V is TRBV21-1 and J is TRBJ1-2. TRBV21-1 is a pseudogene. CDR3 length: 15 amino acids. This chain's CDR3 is CASSKKGSGPLGYTF. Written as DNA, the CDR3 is TGTGCCAGCAGCAAAAAGGGCTCCGGGCCCCTTGGCTACACCTTC.

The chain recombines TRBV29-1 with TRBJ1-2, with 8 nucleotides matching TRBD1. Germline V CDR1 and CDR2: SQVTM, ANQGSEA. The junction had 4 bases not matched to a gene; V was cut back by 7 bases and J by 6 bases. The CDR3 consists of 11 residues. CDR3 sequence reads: CSAGGQDGYTF. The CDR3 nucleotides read TGCAGCGCTGGGGGACAGGATGGCTACACCTTC.

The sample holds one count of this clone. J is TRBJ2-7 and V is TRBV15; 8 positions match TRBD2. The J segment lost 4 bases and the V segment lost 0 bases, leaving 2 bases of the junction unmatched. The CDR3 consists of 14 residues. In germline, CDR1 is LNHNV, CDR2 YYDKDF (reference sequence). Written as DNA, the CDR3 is TGTGCCACCAGCAGAGATCGGGGGGGTTACGAGCAGTACTTC. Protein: CATSRDRGGYEQYF.

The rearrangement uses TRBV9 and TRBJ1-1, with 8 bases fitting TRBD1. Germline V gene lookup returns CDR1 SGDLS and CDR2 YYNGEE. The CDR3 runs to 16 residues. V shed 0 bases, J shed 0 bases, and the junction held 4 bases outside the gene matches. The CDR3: CASSVGGQGMNTEAFF. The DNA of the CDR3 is TGTGCCAGCAGCGTAGGCGGACAGGGTATGAACACTGAAGCTTTCTTT. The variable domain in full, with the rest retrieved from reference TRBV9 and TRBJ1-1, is DSGVTQTPKHLITATGQRVTLRCSPRSGDLSVYWYQQSLDQGLQFLIQYYNGEERAKGNILERFSAQQFPDLHSELNLSSLELGDSALYFCASSVGGQGMNTEAFFGQGTRLTVV.

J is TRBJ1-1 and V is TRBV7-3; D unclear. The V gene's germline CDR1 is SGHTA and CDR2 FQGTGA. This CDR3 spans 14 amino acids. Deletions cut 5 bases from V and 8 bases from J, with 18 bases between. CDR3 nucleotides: TGTGCCAGCAGCGCCGAAGGAGGAGGGTCCGAAGCTTTCTTT. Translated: CASSAEGGGSEAFF. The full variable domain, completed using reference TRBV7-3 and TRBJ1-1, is GAGVSQTPSNKVTEKGKYVELRCDPISGHTALYWYRQSLGQGPEFLIYFQGTGAADDSGLPNDRFFAVRPEGSVSTLKIQRTERGDSAVYLCASSAEGGGSEAFFGQGTRLTVV.

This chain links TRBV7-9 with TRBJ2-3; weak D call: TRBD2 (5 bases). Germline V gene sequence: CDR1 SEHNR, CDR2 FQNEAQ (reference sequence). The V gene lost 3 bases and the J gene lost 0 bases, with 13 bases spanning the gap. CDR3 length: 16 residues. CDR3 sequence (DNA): TGTGCCAGCAGCTTCTCCCCAAGCGGAAGCACAGATACGCAGTATTTT. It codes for CASSFSPSGSTDTQYF.

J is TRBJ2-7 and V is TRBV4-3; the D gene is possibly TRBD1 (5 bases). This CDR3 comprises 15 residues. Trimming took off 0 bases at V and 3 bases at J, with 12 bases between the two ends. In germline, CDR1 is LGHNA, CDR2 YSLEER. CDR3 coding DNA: TGCGCCAGCAGCCAAGAAGGGGCCAGCCGCTACGAGCAGTACTTC. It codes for CASSQEGASRYEQYF.

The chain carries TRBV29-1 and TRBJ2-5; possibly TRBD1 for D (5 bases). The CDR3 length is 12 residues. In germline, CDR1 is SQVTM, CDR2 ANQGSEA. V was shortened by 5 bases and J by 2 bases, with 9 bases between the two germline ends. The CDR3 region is CSVSPGQETQYF. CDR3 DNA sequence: TGCAGCGTTTCTCCAGGGCAAGAGACCCAGTACTTC.

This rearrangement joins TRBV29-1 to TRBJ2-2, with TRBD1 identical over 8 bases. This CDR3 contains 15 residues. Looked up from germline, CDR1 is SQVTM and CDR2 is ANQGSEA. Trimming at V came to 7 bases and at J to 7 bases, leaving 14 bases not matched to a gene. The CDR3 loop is CSGLSRQGLIGELFF. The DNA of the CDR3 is TGCAGCGGTTTGAGTAGACAGGGGTTAATCGGGGAGCTGTTTTTT.

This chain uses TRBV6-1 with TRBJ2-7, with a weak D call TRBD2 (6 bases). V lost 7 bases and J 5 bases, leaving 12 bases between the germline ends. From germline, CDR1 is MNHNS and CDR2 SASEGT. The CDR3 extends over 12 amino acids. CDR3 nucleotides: TGTGCCAGCATGGCCCGCGGGGACGAGCAGTACTTC. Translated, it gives CASMARGDEQYF.